Shown below are 5 T cell receptor beta chains from a single sample sequenced in a study of blood T cell repertoires in COVID-19. Assay used: immunoSEQ multiplex PCR; TCRdb lists only in-frame clones, some missing. The data show roughly 200,000 clones, with nearly 90% seen just once and 20% to 25% held by the top ten. Sequencing was performed on peripheral blood. The receptor set was obtained from a man aged 60 to 75 with active or convalescent COVID-19.

The chain has TRBV6-1 and TRBJ2-3, with D unresolved. In germline, CDR1 is MNHNS, CDR2 SASEGT. V lost 0 bases and J 1 base, leaving 8 bases between the germline ends. This CDR3 has 15 residues. CDR3 region: CASSEAPVGTDTQYF. CDR3 in DNA: TGTGCCAGCAGTGAAGCCCCGGTCGGCACAGATACGCAGTATTTT.

This chain links TRBV6-5 with TRBJ2-3; D perhaps matches TRBD2 (5 bases). Germline V gene data show CDR1 as MNHEY and CDR2 as SVGAGI. The CDR3 sequence is 15 residues long. Trimming stripped 2 bases from V and 3 bases from J, with 12 bases between. The CDR3 DNA follows: TGTGCCAGCAGTTACGCGGGTCTGGAAACAGATACGCAGTATTTT. This sequence encodes CASSYAGLETDTQYF.

The chain is built from TRBV5-6 and TRBJ1-3; weak D call: TRBD1 (6 bases). V was cut by 1 base and J by 1 base, with 9 bases left in between. CDR1 is SGHDT, CDR2 YYEEEE, per germline. CDR3 length: 15 amino acids. CDR3 residues: CASSLQGMSGNTIYF. DNA of the CDR3: TGTGCCAGCAGCTTGCAGGGGATGTCTGGAAACACCATATATTTT.

V usage is TRBV14 and J usage is TRBJ1-4; D is uncertain. Germline CDR1 reads SGHDN; CDR2 reads FVKESK. The CDR3 extends over 13 amino acids. The V gene lost 2 bases and the J gene lost 9 bases, with 10 bases spanning the gap. The CDR3 DNA follows: TGTGCCAGCAGCCAATCCCCGGAGAAAAAACTGTTTTTT. It specifies CASSQSPEKKLFF.

The V and J genes are TRBV2 and TRBJ1-5; the D gene is possibly TRBD1 (5 bases). Germline V gene data show CDR1 as SNHLY and CDR2 as FYNNEI. The CDR3 sequence is 13 residues long. Trimming cost V 6 bases and J 3 bases, with 9 bases left between them. The CDR3 region has the DNA TGTGCCAGCAGACAGGAAACCAATCAGCCCCAGCATTTT. It specifies CASRQETNQPQHF.